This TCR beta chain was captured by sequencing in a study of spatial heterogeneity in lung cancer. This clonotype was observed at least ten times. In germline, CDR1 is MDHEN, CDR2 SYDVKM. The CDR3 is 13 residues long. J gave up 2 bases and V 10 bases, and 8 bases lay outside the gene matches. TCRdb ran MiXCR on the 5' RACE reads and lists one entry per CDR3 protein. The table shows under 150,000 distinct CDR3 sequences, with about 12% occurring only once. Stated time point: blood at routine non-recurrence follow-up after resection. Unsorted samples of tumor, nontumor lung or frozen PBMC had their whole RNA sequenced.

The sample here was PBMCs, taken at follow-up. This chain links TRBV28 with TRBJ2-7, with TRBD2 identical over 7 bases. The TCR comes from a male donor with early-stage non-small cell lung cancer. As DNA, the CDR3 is TGTGCCATCCGGCGGGGGACCACCTACGAGCAGTACTTC. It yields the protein CAIRRGTTYEQYF.